This TCR beta chain was observed in a study of T cells in Graves' hyperthyroidism and ophthalmopathy. Template material for amplifying TCR beta CDR3 regions consisted of RNA transcripts. Researchers ran a first-round RT-PCR on the TCR CDR3 using the HTBI primer set. A single record per CDR3 protein comes from TCRdb applying MiXCR to the multiplex PCR reads. The repertoire holds around 340,000 distinct CDR3 sequences, with around a sixth as singletons. Germline V gene sequence: CDR1 GTSNPN, CDR2 SVGIG (reference sequence). CDR3 length: 13 amino acids. Trimming removed 2 bases from V and 6 bases from J, with 11 bases in between. This clonotype was seen at least ten times.

The V call is TRBV30, the J call TRBJ1-5; D not certain. The TCR originated in a woman between 50 and 59 years old with Graves' hyperthyroidism. Specimen: blood. CDR3 sequence: CAWSRGDGQPQHF. CDR3 in DNA: TGTGCCTGGAGTCGGGGAGACGGTCAGCCCCAGCATTTT.